These 8 T cell receptor beta chains were all obtained from the same sample, sequenced in a study of T cells in Graves' hyperthyroidism and ophthalmopathy. TCR beta CDR3 sequences were amplified from RNA transcripts. When the TCR CDR3 underwent first-round RT-PCR, the HTBI primer set was used. Using its own MiXCR run on the multiplex PCR reads, TCRdb lists one record per CDR3 protein. The top ten clones hold 13% of a sample with about 410,000 distinct CDR3 sequences, under 15% of them seen once. The sequenced material came from blood. All receptors derive from a young man with Graves' ophthalmopathy.

This clonotype was counted at least ten times. This chain connects TRBV24-1 to TRBJ1-5, with D uncertain. Trimming left V 6 bases short and J 7 bases short, with 12 bases between. The CDR3 is made up of 13 amino acids. Germline loops: CDR1 KGHDR, CDR2 SFDVKD. The CDR3 region has the DNA TGTGCCACCAGTAGAGGGTTTCGCCAGCCCCAGCATTTT. It yields the protein CATSRGFRQPQHF.

Ten or more counts support this clonotype. This chain links TRBV11-2 with TRBJ1-2; D is uncertain. CDR3 size: 16 residues. The germline V gene has CDR1 SGHAT and CDR2 FQNNGV. V was cut by 5 bases and J by 4 bases, with 20 bases left in between. The DNA for the CDR3 is TGTGCCAGCAGCCCAACAAATCAATGGGGTGTCTATGGCTACACCTTC. It encodes CASSPTNQWGVYGYTF. The whole variable domain, filled in from reference TRBV11-2 and TRBJ1-2, reads EAGVAQSPRYKIIEKRQSVAFWCNPISGHATLYWYQQILGQGPKLLIQFQNNGVVDDSQLPKDRFSAERLKGVDSTLKIQPAKLEDSAVYLCASSPTNQWGVYGYTFGSGTRLTVV.

V and J are TRBV6-5 and TRBJ1-2; 7 nucleotides line up with TRBD1. Germline CDR1 and CDR2: MNHEY and SVGAGI. The CDR3 has 13 residues. V lost 2 bases and J lost 6; bases outside the gene matches: 3. This CDR3 is CASSYGTADGYTF. CDR3 nucleotide sequence: TGTGCCAGCAGTTACGGGACAGCGGATGGCTACACCTTC.

Details on this clonotype: A single base separates this from a much larger clone, so it may be a read error. The V call is TRBV7-9, the J call TRBJ2-7; 9 bases align to TRBD2. The germline V gene encodes CDR1 SEHNR and CDR2 FQNEAQ (reference sequence). This CDR3 is 13 amino acids long. CDR3 region: CAGSIVLAGKQYF. DNA of the CDR3: TGTGCCGGCAGCATAGTCCTAGCGGGAAAGCAGTACTTC.

In the case of this clonotype: A much larger clone is a single base away; this may be a read error. This likely comes from a read error, as the CDR3 has no conserved phenylalanine or tryptophan at its end. The J gene is TRBJ2-2, the V gene TRBV5-1, with 7 bases matching TRBD1. The CDR3 has 16 amino acids. Germline V gene lookup returns CDR1 SGHRS and CDR2 YFSETQ. Trimming took 4 bases from V and 2 from J; bases not matched to a gene: 8. CDR3 DNA sequence: TGCGCCAGCAGCCGACAGGGTTCGGGAAACACCGGGGAGCTGTTTCTT. Translation gives CASSRQGSGNTGELFL.

The gene calls are TRBV18 and TRBJ2-1; TRBD2 matches 8 bases. The CDR3 length is 17 residues. V lost 6 bases, J lost 6 bases, and 16 bases stayed unmatched. In germline, CDR1 is KGHSH, CDR2 LQKENI. The CDR3 sequence is CASSQLAPGLGRNEQFF. The CDR3 bases are TGTGCCAGCTCCCAATTAGCCCCGGGACTAGGTCGCAATGAGCAGTTCTTC.

The table lists this clonotype with many counts. The CDR3 DNA follows: TGTGCCAGCAGCCGTCGGCCCCCCCACGAGCAGTACTTC. Translated, it gives CASSRRPPHEQYF. The rearrangement links TRBV3-1 to TRBJ2-7; D unresolved. This CDR3 spans 13 amino acids. The V and J ends lost 4 bases and 5 bases respectively, with 12 bases between them. Germline V gene data show CDR1 as LGHDT and CDR2 as YNNKEL (reference sequence).

This clonotype was seen many times. This chain connects TRBV7-9 to TRBJ2-2; weak D call: TRBD2 (5 bases). Germline lookup yields CDR1 SEHNR and CDR2 FQNEAQ (reference sequence). The CDR3 consists of 15 residues. V was trimmed by 4 bases and J by 1 base, leaving 10 bases between them. CDR3 region: CASSSEGRNTGELFF. The CDR3 bases are TGTGCCAGCAGCTCTGAGGGTCGGAACACCGGGGAGCTGTTTTTT. Full variable domain (rest looked up from reference TRBV7-9 and TRBJ2-2): DTGVSQNPRHKITKRGQNVTFRCDPISEHNRLYWYRQTLGQGPEFLTYFQNEAQLEKSRLLSDRFSAERPKGSFSTLEIQRTEQGDSAMYLCASSSEGRNTGELFFGEGSRLTVL.